The TCR beta chain under discussion was sequenced for a study of T cell responses to AZD1222 COVID-19 vaccine. Concerning this clone itself: Antigen unknown.

Findings and limits, study-wide: Seropositive AZD1222 recipients at baseline numbered only 6 or 7. When two AZD1222 doses had been given, Spike-specific TCR breadth and depth rose.

Clones were read by immunoSEQ multiplex PCR, and TCRdb kept only the in-frame ones, dropping some. The sample shows 120,000 to 150,000 clones, approximately 93% of them seen only once. The CDR3 runs 14 residues. The germline CDR1 and CDR2 sequences are SGDLS and YYNGEE. The trim removed 3 bases at V and 4 bases at J, leaving 6 bases unmatched. This specimen consisted of peripheral blood, obtained on day 0 of MenACWY control vaccination. This clonotype was sampled from an adult in good health. The chain employs TRBV9 and TRBJ1-1, with 7 nucleotides matching TRBD1. CDR3 region: CASSATGVGTEAFF. The CDR3 coding sequence is TGTGCCAGCAGCGCCACAGGGGTGGGCACTGAAGCTTTCTTT.